This TCR beta chain was identified in a study of T cells expressing NK-cell markers (dated by TCRdb to 2020 to 2022). At the level of the whole study: In sorted CD3+CD56+NKG2C+, CD3+CD56+NKG2C- and CD3+CD56-NKG2C+ T-cell subsets from about eight donors, TCR beta-chain repertoires were profiled. Of the eight sequenced donors, seven were found to be HCMV-seropositive and one was found to be HCMV-seronegative. Libraries were sequenced as 2 x 150 bp reads on Illumina HiSeq 2000/2500, MiSeq or NextSeq. Randomly selected healthy volunteers, three men and five women, were used as the eight sequenced donors.

HCMV-specific IgG was detected in serum with a commercial ELISA kit to determine HCMV serostatus. Ficoll density gradient centrifugation was used to isolate peripheral blood mononuclear cells from blood. The CDR3, cysteine through phenylalanine, is 16 amino acids long. A DNA sequence was not provided. The germline V gene yields SGHRS for CDR1 and YFSETQ for CDR2. What the authors observed across the whole study: Those dominant clonotypes were again the most abundant among CD3+CD56-NKG2C+ cells in several donors, at roughly 28.3-60.1%. For over five donors, the dominant CD3+CD56+NKG2C+ clonotypes were among the top 10 CD8+ clonotypes and accounted for about 1.0-7.5% of CD8+ T cells. Whether the expanded NKG2C-expressing T cell clones were specific for HCMV antigens remained unclear.

About this clonotype itself: Its antigen has not been determined.

Sequencing used an Illumina HiSeq 2000. TCR beta cDNA libraries were made by 5'RACE template switching that added a universal primer site and unique molecular identifiers. Priming for cDNA synthesis came from the TCR beta constant segment, and two successive PCR amplification steps followed. As for the authors' bioinformatics: Reads were demultiplexed and grouped by UMI with MIGEC, and clonotypes were assembled and quantified with MiTCR. Only TCR cDNA sequences supported by at least two reads were kept to exclude erroneous sequences. The tcR package was used for downstream repertoire analysis, and clonotypes were matched across fractions by CDR3 nucleotide sequence plus V segment. VDJmatch was used to annotate antigen specificity against VDJdb, with one amino acid substitution in CDR3 allowed. TCRdb reprocessed the reads, and each CDR3 protein sequence is entered once, without DNA. TCRdb, not the original authors, processed these V and J calls. The sample has some 440,000 distinct CDR3 sequences on record. Over 1.3% of the sample lies in the top ten.

This receptor was taken from a woman in her 50s in good health. Donor details come from another sample of the same person, matched by shared clones. The V and J genes are TRBV5-1 and TRBJ2-7; as DNA is missing, the TRBD1 call by TCRdb cannot be tested. Source material: blood T cells: a sorted CD56 or NKG2C T cell subset, CD4+ or CD8+ T cells, or bulk PBMC T cells (not recorded which). The CDR3 protein: CASSFNRDRGMYEQYF.